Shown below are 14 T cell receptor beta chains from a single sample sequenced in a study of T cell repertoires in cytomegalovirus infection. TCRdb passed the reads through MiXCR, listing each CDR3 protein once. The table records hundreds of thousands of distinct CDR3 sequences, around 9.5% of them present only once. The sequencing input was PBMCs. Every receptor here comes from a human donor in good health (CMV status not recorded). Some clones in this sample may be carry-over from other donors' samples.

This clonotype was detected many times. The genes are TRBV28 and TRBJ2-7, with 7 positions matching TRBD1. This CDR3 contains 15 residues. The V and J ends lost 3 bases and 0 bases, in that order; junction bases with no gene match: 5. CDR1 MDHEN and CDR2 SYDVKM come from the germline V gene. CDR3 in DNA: TGTGCCAGCAGTTTGGCGTCAGGGGGCTCCTACGAGCAGTACTTC. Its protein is CASSLASGGSYEQYF. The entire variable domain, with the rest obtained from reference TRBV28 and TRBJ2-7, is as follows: DVKVTQSSRYLVKRTGEKVFLECVQDMDHENMFWYRQDPGLGLRLIYFSYDVKMKEKGDIPEGYSVSREKKERFSLILESASTNQTSMYLCASSLASGGSYEQYFGPGTRLTVT.

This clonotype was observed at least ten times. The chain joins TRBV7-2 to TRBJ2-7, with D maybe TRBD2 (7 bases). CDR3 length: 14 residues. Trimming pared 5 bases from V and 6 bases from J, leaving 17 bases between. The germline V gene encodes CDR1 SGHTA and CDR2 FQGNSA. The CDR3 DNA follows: TGTGCCAGCAGCCTCGGGCCCGGGGGGCTCGAGCAGTACTTC. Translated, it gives CASSLGPGGLEQYF.

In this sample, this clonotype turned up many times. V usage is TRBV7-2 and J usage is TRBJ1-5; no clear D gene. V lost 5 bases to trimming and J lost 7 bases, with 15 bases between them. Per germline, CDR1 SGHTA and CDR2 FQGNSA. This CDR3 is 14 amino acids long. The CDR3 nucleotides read TGTGCCAGCAGCCCCCGGGTGGGCCTCCAGCCCCAGCATTTT. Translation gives CASSPRVGLQPQHF.

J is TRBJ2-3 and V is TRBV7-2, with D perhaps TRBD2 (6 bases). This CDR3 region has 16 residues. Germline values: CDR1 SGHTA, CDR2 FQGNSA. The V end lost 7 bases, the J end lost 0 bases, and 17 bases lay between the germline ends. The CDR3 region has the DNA TGTGCCAGCACCCTCTCGGCGGGGCTGAGCACAGATACGCAGTATTTT. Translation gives CASTLSAGLSTDTQYF.

CDR3 sequence (DNA): TGTGCCTGGAATAACAGGGGTCAGCCCCAGCATTTT. It translates to CAWNNRGQPQHF. V gene TRBV30 combines with J gene TRBJ1-5, with 7 bases identical to TRBD1. Trimming removed 4 bases from V and 6 bases from J; junction bases left unmatched: 3. The CDR3 sequence is 12 residues long. The germline CDR1 and CDR2 sequences are GTSNPN and SVGIG (reference sequence). The full variable domain, with the rest looked up from reference TRBV30 and TRBJ1-5, is SQTIHQWPATLVQPVGSPLSLECTVEGTSNPNLYWYRQAAGRGLQLLFYSVGIGQISSEVPQNLSASRPQDRQFILSSKKLLLSDSGFYLCAWNNRGQPQHFGDGTRLSIL.

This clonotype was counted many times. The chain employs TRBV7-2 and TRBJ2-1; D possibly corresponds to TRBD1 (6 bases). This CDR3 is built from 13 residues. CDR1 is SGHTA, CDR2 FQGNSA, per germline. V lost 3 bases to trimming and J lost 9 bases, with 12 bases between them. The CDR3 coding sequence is TGTGCCAGCAGCTTTCAGGGGCGCGGTGAGCAGTTCTTC. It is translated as CASSFQGRGEQFF.

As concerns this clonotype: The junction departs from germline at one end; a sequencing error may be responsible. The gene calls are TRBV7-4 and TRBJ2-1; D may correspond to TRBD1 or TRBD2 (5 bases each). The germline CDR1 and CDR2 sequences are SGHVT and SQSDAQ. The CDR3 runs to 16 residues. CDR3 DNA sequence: TGTGCCAGCAGCTCCCCCCCCCCGACAGACTACAAGGAGCAGTTCTTC. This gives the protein CASSSPPPTDYKEQFF.

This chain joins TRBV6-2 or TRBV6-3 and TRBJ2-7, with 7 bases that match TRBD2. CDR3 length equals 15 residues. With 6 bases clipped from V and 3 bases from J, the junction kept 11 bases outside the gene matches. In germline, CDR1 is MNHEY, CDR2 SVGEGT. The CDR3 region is CASSWFGREDYEQYF. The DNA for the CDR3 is TGTGCCAGCAGCTGGTTTGGGAGGGAGGACTACGAGCAGTACTTC.

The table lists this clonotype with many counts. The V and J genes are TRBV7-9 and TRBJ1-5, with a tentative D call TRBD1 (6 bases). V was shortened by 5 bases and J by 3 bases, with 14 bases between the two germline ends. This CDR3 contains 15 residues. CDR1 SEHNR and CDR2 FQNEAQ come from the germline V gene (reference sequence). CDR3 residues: CASSLSGGNNQPQHF. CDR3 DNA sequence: TGTGCCAGCAGCCTGAGCGGGGGCAACAATCAGCCCCAGCATTTT.

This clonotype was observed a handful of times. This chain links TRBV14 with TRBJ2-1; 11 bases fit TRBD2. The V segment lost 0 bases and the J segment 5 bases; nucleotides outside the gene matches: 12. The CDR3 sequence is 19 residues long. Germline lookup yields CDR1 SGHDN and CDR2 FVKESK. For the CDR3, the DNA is TGTGCCAGCAGCCAAGAAGGGACGATAGCGGGAGGGCTTCACAATGAGCAGTTCTTC. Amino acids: CASSQEGTIAGGLHNEQFF.

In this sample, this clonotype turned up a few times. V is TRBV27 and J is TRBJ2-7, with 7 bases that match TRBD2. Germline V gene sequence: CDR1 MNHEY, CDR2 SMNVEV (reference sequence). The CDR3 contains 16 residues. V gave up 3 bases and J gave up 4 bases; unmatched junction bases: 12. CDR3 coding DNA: TGTGCCAGCAGTTTGCAACCTAGCGGAGAGACTTACGAGCAGTACTTC. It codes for CASSLQPSGETYEQYF.

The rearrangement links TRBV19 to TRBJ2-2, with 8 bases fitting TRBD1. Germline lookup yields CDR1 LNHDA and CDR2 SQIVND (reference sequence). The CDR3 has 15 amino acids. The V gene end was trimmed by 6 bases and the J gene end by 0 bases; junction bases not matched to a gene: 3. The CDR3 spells CASRGTGSNTGELFF. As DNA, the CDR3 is TGTGCCAGTAGGGGGACAGGTTCGAACACCGGGGAGCTGTTTTTT.

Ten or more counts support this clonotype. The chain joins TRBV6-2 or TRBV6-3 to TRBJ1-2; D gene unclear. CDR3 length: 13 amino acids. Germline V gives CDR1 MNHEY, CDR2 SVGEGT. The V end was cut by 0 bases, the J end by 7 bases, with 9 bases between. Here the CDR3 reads CASSYSRTRGYTF. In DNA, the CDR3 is TGTGCCAGCAGTTACTCGAGGACCCGTGGCTACACCTTC.

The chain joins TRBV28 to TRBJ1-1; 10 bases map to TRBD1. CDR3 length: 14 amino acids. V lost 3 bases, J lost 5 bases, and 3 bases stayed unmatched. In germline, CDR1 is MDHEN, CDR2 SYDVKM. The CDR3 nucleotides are TGTGCCAGCAGTTTGACAGGGGGCGAGACTGAAGCTTTCTTT. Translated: CASSLTGGETEAFF.